Below, 6 T cell receptor beta chains from the same sample are listed, as sequenced in a study of cytomegalovirus exposure and HLA in healthy donors. The PCR made use of 60 Vbeta and 13 Jbeta primers. Repertoires were generated with immunoSEQ multiplex PCR, while TCRdb's copy carries only in-frame clones and drops some. The sample records roughly 130,000 clones, around 66% being singletons. The sequenced material came from PBMCs. The source is a woman in her 40s in good health and CMV-seropositive.

The chain employs TRBV19 and TRBJ1-6, with a possible D match to TRBD1 (5 bases). Germline V gives CDR1 LNHDA, CDR2 SQIVND (reference sequence). This CDR3 region has 18 residues. Trimming shortened V by 5 bases and J by 3 bases, and 20 bases separated the two germline ends. The CDR3 is CASSSKTAKPFYNSPLHF. DNA of the CDR3: TGTGCCAGTAGTTCCAAGACAGCAAAGCCCTTCTATAATTCACCCCTCCACTTT.

The chain joins TRBV11-2 to TRBJ2-1; D gene uncertain. V was shortened by 5 bases and J by 10 bases, with 9 bases between the two germline ends. The CDR3 is made up of 11 amino acids. Germline V gene data show CDR1 as SGHAT and CDR2 as FQNNGV. The CDR3 loop is CASSPGYEQFF. CDR3 nucleotides: TGTGCCAGCAGCCCCGGGTACGAGCAGTTCTTC.

J is TRBJ1-2 and V is TRBV6-5; TRBD1 is a possible D gene (6 bases). Trimming left V 6 bases short and J 5 bases short, with 19 bases between. Looked up from germline, CDR1 is MNHEY and CDR2 is SVGAGI. The CDR3 runs 15 residues. The CDR3 reads CASSNPTGHSYGYTF. CDR3 in DNA: TGTGCCAGCAGCAACCCTACAGGGCATTCTTATGGCTACACCTTC.

The V gene is TRBV6-5, the J gene TRBJ2-7, with TRBD1 identical over 10 bases. This CDR3 contains 15 residues. Germline V lookup: CDR1 MNHEY, CDR2 SVGAGI. V lost 7 bases to trimming and J lost 2 bases; unmatched junction nucleotides: 8. CDR3 loop: CASNPGQGRAYEQYF. In DNA, the CDR3 is TGTGCCAGCAACCCGGGACAGGGGAGGGCCTACGAGCAGTACTTC.

The chain couples TRBV29-1 to TRBJ1-3, with unresolved D. Germline V gene lookup returns CDR1 SQVTM and CDR2 ANQGSEA. Trimming took off 7 bases at V and 0 bases at J, with 13 bases between the two ends. This CDR3 is built from 14 residues. The CDR3, as DNA: TGCAGCGCCGGAGGGTCAGTCTCTGGAAACACCATATATTTT. As protein: CSAGGSVSGNTIYF.

This chain uses TRBV12-5 with TRBJ2-2; TRBD2 might be the D (6 bases). With 0 bases removed from V and 1 base from J, the gap between germline ends came to 15 bases. The germline CDR1 and CDR2 sequences are LGHNT and FRNRAP. The CDR3 consists of 18 residues. The DNA for the CDR3 is TGTGCTAGTGGTTTGGTACGATCATTAGCGGAGAACACCGGGGAGCTGTTTTTT. Translated, it gives CASGLVRSLAENTGELFF.